The 12 T cell receptor beta chains given below trace back to one sample, sequenced in a study of T cell changes during pregnancy in multiple sclerosis. Clones were sequenced by immunoSEQ multiplex PCR, and TCRdb holds only the in-frame ones, with some missing. The sample lists just under 65,000 clones; roughly 88% were seen once. Sample: peripheral blood, taken in the second trimester of pregnancy. The source of these receptors is a female donor in good health, enrolled as a control in a pregnancy study.

CDR3: CASSLPGGDRGGTEAFF. The CDR3, as DNA: TGTGCCAGCAGTTTACCGGGAGGGGACAGGGGAGGTACTGAAGCTTTCTTT. V and J are TRBV7-8 and TRBJ1-1, with 10 bases lining up with TRBD1. CDR1 is SGHVS, CDR2 FQNEAQ, per germline. V shed 6 bases, J shed 5 bases, and the junction held 15 bases outside the gene matches. The CDR3 is 17 amino acids.

J is TRBJ1-5 and V is TRBV15, with D possibly being TRBD1 (5 bases). This CDR3 comprises 19 residues. V was clipped by 4 bases and J by 7 bases, with 29 bases between them. CDR1 and CDR2 from the germline V gene are LNHNV and YYDKDF (reference sequence). The CDR3 sequence: CATSTQGGQGWFELQPQHF. The CDR3 coding sequence is TGTGCCACCAGCACGCAAGGAGGGCAGGGCTGGTTTGAGTTGCAGCCCCAGCATTTT. Based on the CDR3 plus reference TRBV15 and TRBJ1-5, the full variable domain is DAMVIQNPRYQVTQFGKPVTLSCSQTLNHNVMYWYQQKSSQAPKLLFHYYDKDFNNEADTPDNFQSRRPNTSFCFLDIRSPGLGDTAMYLCATSTQGGQGWFELQPQHFGDGTRLSIL.

This chain connects TRBV6-1 to TRBJ2-7, with a possible D match to TRBD2 (6 bases). Trimming stripped 2 bases from V and 6 bases from J, with 14 bases between. This CDR3 comprises 14 residues. Looked up from germline, CDR1 is MNHNS and CDR2 is SASEGT. The CDR3 sequence is CASSEWRGAGEQYF. The CDR3 nucleotides read TGTGCCAGCAGTGAATGGCGGGGAGCAGGCGAGCAGTACTTC.

The V gene is TRBV30, the J gene TRBJ1-4; weak D call: TRBD1 (6 bases). Germline V gene data show CDR1 as GTSNPN and CDR2 as SVGIG (reference sequence). V was cut by 5 bases and J by 1 base, with 17 bases left in between. The CDR3 is made up of 16 amino acids. This chain's CDR3 is CAWARGPGGTNEKLFF. The CDR3 DNA follows: TGTGCCTGGGCCAGGGGTCCCGGAGGAACTAATGAAAAACTGTTTTTT.

This sequence joins TRBV5-5 and TRBJ1-2; no firm D call. CDR3 length: 15 amino acids. V lost 4 bases and J lost 0, with 13 bases in between. Germline loops: CDR1 SGHKS, CDR2 YYEKEE (reference sequence). The CDR3 protein is CASSPSPDPNYGYTF. CDR3 nucleotides: TGTGCCAGCAGCCCTAGCCCCGACCCTAACTATGGCTACACCTTC. Together with reference TRBV5-5 and TRBJ1-2, the CDR3 gives the full variable domain: DAGVTQSPTHLIKTRGQQVTLRCSPISGHKSVSWYQQVLGQGPQFIFQYYEKEERGRGNFPDRFSARQFPNYSSELNVNALLLGDSALYLCASSPSPDPNYGYTFGSGTRLTVV.

The gene calls are TRBV5-5 and TRBJ1-1; 8 bases are shared with TRBD1. The V gene's germline CDR1 is SGHKS and CDR2 YYEKEE (reference sequence). This CDR3 spans 14 amino acids. J lost 3 bases, V lost 4 bases, and 5 bases had no gene match. DNA for the CDR3: TGTGCCAGCAGCAGGACAGGGTGGGACACTGAAGCTTTCTTT. It translates to CASSRTGWDTEAFF.

This clone was observed once. The V gene is TRBV11-2, the J gene TRBJ2-1, with 10 bases lining up with TRBD2. Losses at the gene ends were 1 base for V and 3 bases for J; bases not matched to a gene: 3. The CDR3 covers 16 residues. CDR1 and CDR2 from the germline V gene are SGHAT and FQNNGV. CDR3 sequence reads: CASSLVAGGLYNEQFF. As DNA, the CDR3 is TGTGCCAGCAGCTTAGTAGCGGGAGGACTCTACAATGAGCAGTTCTTC. Filled out from reference TRBV11-2 and TRBJ2-1, the complete variable domain reads EAGVAQSPRYKIIEKRQSVAFWCNPISGHATLYWYQQILGQGPKLLIQFQNNGVVDDSQLPKDRFSAERLKGVDSTLKIQPAKLEDSAVYLCASSLVAGGLYNEQFFGPGTRLTVL.

This clone appeared once. The chain carries TRBV6-4 and TRBJ1-1, with a tentative D call TRBD1 (6 bases). Trimming removed 3 bases at V and 4 bases at J, with 15 bases between. CDR1 is MRHNA and CDR2 is SNTAGT in the germline V gene. There are 15 residues in the CDR3. CDR3 bases: TGTGCCAGCAGTGAGAATTGGGGGCTGGGCACTGAAGCTTTCTTT. It translates to CASSENWGLGTEAFF.

The CDR3 DNA is TGTGCCAGCAGCCATGGGACGGGAGTGTGGACCCAGTACTTC. Residues: CASSHGTGVWTQYF. This chain joins TRBV5-4 and TRBJ2-5; possibly TRBD2 for D (6 bases). The ends were cut back, 4 bases at V and 7 bases at J, with 17 bases in the middle. The germline CDR1 and CDR2 sequences are SGHNT and YYREEE (reference sequence). CDR3 size: 14 residues.

This clone was detected a few times. The chain links TRBV19 to TRBJ1-2, with 9 nucleotides matching TRBD1. V trimming: 5 bases; J trimming: 8 bases; junction bases outside the gene matches: 12. In germline, CDR1 is LNHDA, CDR2 SQIVND (reference sequence). The CDR3 consists of 15 residues. The CDR3 region has the DNA TGTGCCAGTAGTCTCATGGGACAGGGTGATGCAGGCTACACCTTC. This encodes CASSLMGQGDAGYTF.

The chain recombines TRBV21-1 with TRBJ1-1. TRBV21-1 is an annotated pseudogene. The CDR3 contains 16 residues. DNA of the CDR3: TGTGCCAGCAGCAAAGGGTCGGGGGAAGGGATTTACGAAGCTTTCTTT. Translation: CASSKGSGEGIYEAFF.

The chain links TRBV28 to TRBJ1-2, with 10 bases aligning to TRBD1. The CDR3 covers 15 residues. V was clipped by 1 base and J by 3 bases; unmatched bases: 2. Germline V gene sequence: CDR1 MDHEN, CDR2 SYDVKM. In nucleotides, the CDR3 is TGTGCCAGCAGTTTATCAGGGACAGGGGACTATGGCTACACCTTC. It specifies CASSLSGTGDYGYTF.